This TCR beta chain is drawn from a study of PD-1 blockade in classical Hodgkin lymphoma. Findings and limits, study-wide: Baseline TCR diversity was reportedly lower in newly diagnosed patients than in healthy donors. It was reported as lower still in relapsed/refractory patients.

V was trimmed by 3 bases and J by 6 bases, leaving 9 bases between them. Germline V lookup: CDR1 MNHEY, CDR2 SMNVEV (reference sequence). CDR3 length equals 13 residues. Generated by immunoSEQ multiplex PCR, the TCRdb table keeps only in-frame clones and is missing some. This sample has around 15,000 clones; 92% occur once, and the top ten carry 0.51%. This clone showed up just once. Antigen specificity is unknown. The time point is: newly diagnosed, previously untreated cHL patient sample. CD4+ T cells were purified from thawed PBMCs by magnetic negative selection. The rearrangement links TRBV27 to TRBJ1-5; D ambiguous. The clonotype originates from a human donor with classical Hodgkin lymphoma. The sequencing sample was made of CD4+ T cells from blood. DNA for the CDR3: TGTGCCAGCAGTTTCCGGGCACGTCAGCCCCAGCATTTT. Its protein is CASSFRARQPQHF.